Presented here are 5 T cell receptor beta chains from one specimen sequenced in a study of human T cells and chemical hapten exposure (dated by TCRdb to the early 2020s). Library generation was performed with RACE. The instrument was a NextSeq 500. Through fastp at Q25 and MiXCR, TCRdb rebuilt clones from the public reads, retaining in-frame beta chains. Records with the same CDR3 protein are collapsed into one entry carrying the most frequent genes and DNA. The sample records tens of thousands of distinct CDR3 sequences, 8% to 10% of which are singletons. The ten most abundant clones make up around 3.9% of the sample. Taken with the paper, the label for time point translates to: pre-sensitization, week 0. This specimen's treatment or condition label, per the study, means: therapeutic diphenylcyclopropenone sensitization with weekly scalp DPC. Sample: whole blood, taken in connection with sensitization to the hapten diphenylcyclopropenone (DPC). The source is a woman aged 40 to 50 with alopecia areata. Some clones in this sample may be carry-over from other donors' samples.

This clonotype was counted at least ten times. The chain is built from TRBV12-3 or TRBV12-4 and TRBJ1-6; D gene unclear. The CDR3 sequence is 15 residues long. The V end lost 1 base, the J end lost 10 bases, and 14 bases lay between the germline ends. CDR3 DNA sequence: TGTGCCAGCAGTTTAGGGCCAGGTCCGCGATCACCCCTCCACTTT. Residues: CASSLGPGPRSPLHF.

This clonotype was counted between two and nine times. V gene TRBV15 combines with J gene TRBJ1-5, with D hard to call. The CDR3 extends over 16 amino acids. In germline, CDR1 is LNHNV, CDR2 YYDKDF (reference sequence). V lost 5 bases and J 6 bases, leaving 20 bases between the germline ends. This CDR3 reads CATSLGILPGSQPQHF. The CDR3 DNA reads TGTGCCACCAGCCTGGGGATTCTCCCGGGAAGTCAGCCCCAGCATTTT.

In its sample, this clonotype was seen many times. The chain uses TRBV6-5 and TRBJ1-1; D ambiguous. The germline V gene encodes CDR1 MNHEY and CDR2 SVGAGI. V gave up 5 bases and J gave up 8 bases, with 9 bases separating them. The CDR3 contains 11 residues. As DNA, the CDR3 is TGTGCCAGCAGTGGACGAGGGGAAGCTTTCTTT. Translated, it gives CASSGRGEAFF.

V gene TRBV14 combines with J gene TRBJ2-5, with 7 bases identical to TRBD1. Germline assignment: CDR1 SGHDN and CDR2 FVKESK. CDR3 length: 16 amino acids. The V segment lost 1 base and the J segment 3 bases; nucleotides outside the gene matches: 8. The CDR3, as DNA: TGTGCCAGCAGCCAAGTCTCATGGACAGGAGAAGAGACCCAGTACTTC. Protein: CASSQVSWTGEETQYF.

This clonotype was detected ten times or more. The rearrangement links TRBV28 to TRBJ2-1; D tentatively fits TRBD1 or TRBD2 (5 bases each). This CDR3 region has 14 residues. Trimming took off 5 bases at V and 9 bases at J, with 17 bases between the two ends. Germline CDR1 is MDHEN and CDR2 is SYDVKM. The CDR3 loop is CASSLAGAKVEQFF. CDR3 in DNA: TGTGCCAGCAGTCTAGCCGGGGCCAAAGTTGAGCAGTTCTTC. Combining the CDR3 with reference TRBV28 and TRBJ2-1 gives the whole variable domain DVKVTQSSRYLVKRTGEKVFLECVQDMDHENMFWYRQDPGLGLRLIYFSYDVKMKEKGDIPEGYSVSREKKERFSLILESASTNQTSMYLCASSLAGAKVEQFFGPGTRLTVL.